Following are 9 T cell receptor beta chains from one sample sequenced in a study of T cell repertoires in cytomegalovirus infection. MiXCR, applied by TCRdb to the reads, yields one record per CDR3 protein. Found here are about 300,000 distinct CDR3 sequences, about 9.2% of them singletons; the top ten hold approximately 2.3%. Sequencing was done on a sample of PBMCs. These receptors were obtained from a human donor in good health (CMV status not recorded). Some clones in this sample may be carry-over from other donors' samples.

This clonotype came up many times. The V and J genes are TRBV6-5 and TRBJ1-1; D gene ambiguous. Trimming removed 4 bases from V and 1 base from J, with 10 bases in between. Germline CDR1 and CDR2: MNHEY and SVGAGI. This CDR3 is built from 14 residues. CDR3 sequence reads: CASSSPGRNTEAFF. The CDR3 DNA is TGTGCCAGCAGTTCCCCTGGGAGGAACACTGAAGCTTTCTTT.

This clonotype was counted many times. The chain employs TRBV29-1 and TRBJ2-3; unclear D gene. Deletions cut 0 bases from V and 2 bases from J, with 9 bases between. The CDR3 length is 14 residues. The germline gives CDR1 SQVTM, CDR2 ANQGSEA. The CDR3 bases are TGCAGCGTTGAAGATTTGGAGTCCACAGATACGCAGTATTTT. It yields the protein CSVEDLESTDTQYF.

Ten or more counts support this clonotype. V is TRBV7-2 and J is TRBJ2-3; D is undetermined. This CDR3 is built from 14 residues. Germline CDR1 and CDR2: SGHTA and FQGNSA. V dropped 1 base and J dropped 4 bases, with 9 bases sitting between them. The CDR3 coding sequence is TGTGCCAGCAGCTTAGGAGGTGCATCAGATACGCAGTATTTT. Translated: CASSLGGASDTQYF.

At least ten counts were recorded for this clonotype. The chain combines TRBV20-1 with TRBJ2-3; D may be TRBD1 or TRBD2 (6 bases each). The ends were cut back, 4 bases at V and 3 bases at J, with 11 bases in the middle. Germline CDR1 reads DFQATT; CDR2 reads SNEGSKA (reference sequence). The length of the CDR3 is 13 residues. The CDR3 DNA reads TGCAGTGCTAACTGGGGGGCTACAGATACGCAGTATTTT. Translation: CSANWGATDTQYF.

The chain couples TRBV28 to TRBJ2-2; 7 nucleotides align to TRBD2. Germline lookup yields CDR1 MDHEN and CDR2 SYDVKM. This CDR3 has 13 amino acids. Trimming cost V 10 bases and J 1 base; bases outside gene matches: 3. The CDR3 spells CATSGVNTGELFF. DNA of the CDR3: TGTGCCACCAGCGGGGTGAACACCGGGGAGCTGTTTTTT.

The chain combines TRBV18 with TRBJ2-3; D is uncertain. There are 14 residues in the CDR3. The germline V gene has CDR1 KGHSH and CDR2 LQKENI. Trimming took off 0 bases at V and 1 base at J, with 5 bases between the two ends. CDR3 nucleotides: TGTGCCAGCTCACCACCCCAGGGCACAGATACGCAGTATTTT. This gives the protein CASSPPQGTDTQYF.

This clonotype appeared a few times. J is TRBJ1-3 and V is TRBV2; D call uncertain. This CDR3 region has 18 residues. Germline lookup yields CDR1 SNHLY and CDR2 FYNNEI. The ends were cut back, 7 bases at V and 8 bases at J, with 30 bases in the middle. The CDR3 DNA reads TGTGCCAGCACCCCCGACATTGGCGTCTCTTCTCAGGAGGACACCATATATTTT. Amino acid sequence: CASTPDIGVSSQEDTIYF.

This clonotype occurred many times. Here the CDR3 reads CASSPPGQTSGNTIYF. CDR3 nucleotide sequence: TGTGCCAGCAGCCCCCCGGGACAGACGTCTGGAAACACCATATATTTT. This chain links TRBV7-9 with TRBJ1-3, with 7 bases lining up with TRBD1. Germline V gene sequence: CDR1 SEHNR, CDR2 FQNEAQ (reference sequence). After removal of 5 bases from V and 1 base from J, the junction contained 8 bases not matched to a gene. This CDR3 has 16 residues.

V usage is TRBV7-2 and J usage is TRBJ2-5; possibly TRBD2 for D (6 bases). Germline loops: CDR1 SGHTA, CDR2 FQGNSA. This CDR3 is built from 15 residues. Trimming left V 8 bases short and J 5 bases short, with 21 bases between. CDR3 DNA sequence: TGTGCCAGCTTAAGAGGCGGGGTTGCGGGGGAGACCCAGTACTTC. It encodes CASLRGGVAGETQYF. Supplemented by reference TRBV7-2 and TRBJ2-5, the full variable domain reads GAGVSQSPSNKVTEKGKDVELRCDPISGHTALYWYRQSLGQGLEFLIYFQGNSAPDKSGLPSDRFSAERTGGSVSTLTIQRTQQEDSAVYLCASLRGGVAGETQYFGPGTRLLVL.